This T cell receptor beta chain was observed in a study of OX40 agonist ivuxolimab in advanced cancers. Study overall: Earlier anti-PD-1, anti-PD-L1 or anti-CTLA-4 therapy was permitted; about 44% had received some. Findings and limits, study-wide: On average, CD8+ T cells showed a greater number of expanded clones than CD4+. Not determined was the antigen specificity of the expanded peripheral T cells.

Notes on this clone: The antigen is unknown.

Trimming pared 6 bases from V and 8 bases from J, leaving 13 bases between. CDR1 and CDR2 (germline): MNHNY, SVGAGI (reference sequence). The CDR3 totals 13 residues. The method was immunoSEQ multiplex PCR; TCRdb's version includes in-frame clones alone and lacks a portion of them. The sample records some 74,000 clones, 82% being singletons. The rearrangement joins TRBV6-6 to TRBJ1-4; D is unclear. This sample comprised CD4+ or CD8+ T cells sorted from blood, obtained in a trial of the OX40 agonist ivuxolimab. The clonotype originates from an adult with an advanced solid tumor such as melanoma, head and neck, liver or kidney cancer. The CDR3 nucleotides read TGTGCCAGCAGCCGCAGTACCGGCGAAAAACTGTTTTTT. Translated, it gives CASSRSTGEKLFF.